Presented here are 3 T cell receptor beta chains from one specimen sequenced in a study of blood T cell repertoires in COVID-19. Assay: immunoSEQ multiplex PCR; the TCRdb copy retains only in-frame clones and omits some. The top ten clones hold roughly 11% of a sample with about 88,000 clones, less than 90% of them seen once. The material sequenced was peripheral blood. Receptor source: a human donor in a cohort sampled during active COVID-19.

V and J are TRBV2 and TRBJ2-3, with D possibly TRBD2 on 5 matching bases. Germline V gene sequence: CDR1 SNHLY, CDR2 FYNNEI. V was clipped by 2 bases and J by 8 bases, with 14 bases between them. The CDR3 covers 14 residues. Here the CDR3 reads CASSELTGIGTQYF. In DNA, the CDR3 is TGTGCCAGCAGTGAACTGACGGGGATTGGTACGCAGTATTTT.

The chain joins TRBV28 to TRBJ1-1, with TRBD1 identical over 11 bases. The junction had 8 bases not matched to a gene; V was cut back by 4 bases and J by 1 base. This CDR3 spans 17 amino acids. Germline values: CDR1 MDHEN, CDR2 SYDVKM. The CDR3 nucleotides are TGTGCCAGCAGTTCCCGCTGGGGACAGGGGGGGAACACTGAAGCTTTCTTT. Amino acids: CASSSRWGQGGNTEAFF.

This clone has only one observation. The chain carries TRBV7-2 and TRBJ2-7; TRBD2 is a possible D gene (6 bases). The CDR3 is 13 amino acids. Germline V gene lookup returns CDR1 SGHTA and CDR2 FQGNSA. V was cut by 8 bases and J by 6 bases, with 17 bases left in between. DNA for the CDR3: TGTGCCAGCTCCCGGGCGGGGTTCGGCGAGCAGTACTTC. This codes for CASSRAGFGEQYF.